A selection of T cell receptor beta chains follows, all from one sample in a study of blood T cell repertoires in COVID-19. Method: immunoSEQ multiplex PCR; TCRdb's copy keeps in-frame clones and lacks some. The data contain more than 110,000 clones, roughly 80% of them seen just once; the ten biggest clones take up approximately 6.5%. Sequencing was performed on peripheral blood. These receptors all come from a human donor in a cohort sampled during active COVID-19. CDR3s include the opening cysteine and the closing phenylalanine or tryptophan. The D gene is left open where the match is weak. Clone sizes are given selectively: once, few, many, or a class where the clone is expanded.

v_call	clone_size	d_call	j_call	cdr3_nt	cdr3_aa
TRBV5-4	NA	NA	TRBJ1-1	TGTGCCAGCAGCTCGGGGTACACTGAAGCTTTCTTT	CASSSGYTEAFF
TRBV6-5	NA	NA	TRBJ2-7	TGTGCCAGCAGCGACACAGGGTACGAGCAGTACTTC	CASSDTGYEQYF
TRBV5-8	NA	NA	TRBJ2-7	TGTGCCAGTGGGGTGGGCGGGACCTACGAGCAGTACTTC	CASGVGGTYEQYF
TRBV6-6	few	NA	TRBJ2-7	TGTGCCAGCAGTTACAAGGGGAACGAGCAGTACTTC	CASSYKGNEQYF
TRBV11-2	NA	NA	TRBJ2-7	TGTGCCAGCAGCCGAGATATAGTCAACTACGAGCAGTACTTC	CASSRDIVNYEQYF
TRBV29-1	NA	NA	TRBJ2-1	TGCAGCGTGGGGCGCTCCTACAATGAGCAGTTCTTC	CSVGRSYNEQFF
TRBV4-2	few	NA	TRBJ1-6	TGTGCCAGCAGCCCAGACGACAGGCCTAATTCACCCCTCCACTTT	CASSPDDRPNSPLHF
TRBV9	NA	NA	TRBJ1-1	TGTGCCAGCAGCGTAGCTGGTTCTATGAACACTGAAGCTTTCTTT	CASSVAGSMNTEAFF
TRBV9	NA	TRBD1	TRBJ1-1	TGTGCCAGCAGCGTAGGGCTGACAGGGGGACACACTGAAGCTTTCTTT	CASSVGLTGGHTEAFF
TRBV4-2	NA	NA	TRBJ1-5	TGTGCCAGCAGCCAATCCGGGGGCAATCAGCCCCAGCATTTT	CASSQSGGNQPQHF
TRBV7-2	NA	NA	TRBJ1-5	TGTGCCAGCAGCTTGGCGGGACTCAGCAATCAGCCCCAGCATTTT	CASSLAGLSNQPQHF
TRBV6-5	NA	TRBD1	TRBJ2-3	TGTGCCAGCACCTCCAGGGGGCGCGGAGATACGCAGTATTTT	CASTSRGRGDTQYF
TRBV7-2	NA	TRBD1	TRBJ1-2	TGTGCCAGCAGCCCTACGCCGGGACAGAGACATGGCTACACCTTC	CASSPTPGQRHGYTF
TRBV18	NA	NA	TRBJ1-2	TGTGCCAGCTCAGCAGACAGGAGCTATGGCTACACCTTC	CASSADRSYGYTF
TRBV4-2	NA	TRBD2	TRBJ2-5	TGTGCCAGCAGCCGAGAAACCGGGGGGGGGACCCAGTACTTC	CASSRETGGGTQYF
TRBV6-1	once	TRBD1	TRBJ1-6	TGTGCCAGCAGTGAAGCGACAGGGGGCTGGTCACCCCTCCACTTT	CASSEATGGWSPLHF
TRBV19	NA	NA	TRBJ1-5	TGTGCCAGTACTCGGGGGGGTCGAGATCAGCCCCAGCATTTT	CASTRGGRDQPQHF
TRBV6-2/TRBV6-3	NA	NA	TRBJ2-1	TGTGCCAGCAGTTCCTACCGGGACTTCAATGAGCAGTTCTTC	CASSSYRDFNEQFF
TRBV9	NA	NA	TRBJ2-3	TGTGCCAGCAGCCCCCACACAGATACGCAGTATTTT	CASSPHTDTQYF
TRBV5-1	once	NA	TRBJ1-1	TGCGCCAGCAGCTTGTTGGGGGGAGACATGAACACTGAAGCTTTCTTT	CASSLLGGDMNTEAFF
TRBV4-1	NA	TRBD2	TRBJ2-2	TGCGCCAGCAGCCCGAGCGGGGGGGCGTACTACACCGGGGAGCTGTTTTTT	CASSPSGGAYYTGELFF
TRBV4-3	NA	NA	TRBJ2-3	TGCGCCAGCAGCCAAGGAACTCAGGCCGGGGTAGGGACGCAGTATTTT	CASSQGTQAGVGTQYF
TRBV27	NA	TRBD1	TRBJ1-5	TGTGCCAGCAGGGGACAGCCTTATAGCAATCAGCCCCAGCATTTT	CASRGQPYSNQPQHF
TRBV28	NA	TRBD1	TRBJ1-2	TGTGCCAGCAGTACCGGGACAGCTAACTATGGCTACACCTTC	CASSTGTANYGYTF
TRBV4-1	NA	NA	TRBJ2-6	TGCGCCAGCAGCCTCTTAGGCGGAGGGGTCGGGGCCAACGTCCTGACTTTC	CASSLLGGGVGANVLTF
TRBV15	NA	TRBD2	TRBJ2-7	TGTGCCACCAGCAGAGATCTGCGGCTAGCGGGGGGGACACTCTCCTACGAGCAGTACTTC	CATSRDLRLAGGTLSYEQYF
TRBV11-3	once	NA	TRBJ2-7	TGTGCCAGCAGCCTAATGCAGGGGTACGAGCAGTACTTC	CASSLMQGYEQYF
TRBV6-2/TRBV6-3	NA	TRBD1	TRBJ1-2	TGTGCCAGCAGTTCCGGGACAGCCGGAAACTATGGCTACACCTTC	CASSSGTAGNYGYTF
TRBV3-1/TRBV3-2	NA	NA	TRBJ2-4	TGTGCCAGCAGCCACGGACAGCAAAACATTCAGTACTTC	CASSHGQQNIQYF